The rows below give T cell receptor beta chains drawn from one sample of a study of molecular identifiers for immune sequencing clone quantification. TCRdb passed the PCR reads through MiXCR, listing each CDR3 protein once. The table has about 320,000 distinct CDR3 sequences, roughly 23% seen once; the top ten hold 0.65% to 0.75%. The sequenced sample consisted of naive CD8+ T cells from blood, with Jurkat cell RNA spiked in. The receptor source for this set is a human donor in good health. Some libraries in this study had Jurkat cell RNA spiked in. Both conserved end residues are part of each CDR3. The D gene is left open where the match is weak. Not all rows give a size; the values are once, few, many and, for expanded clones, a class.

d_call: NA
clone_size: NA
j_call: TRBJ2-5
v_call: TRBV4-1
cdr3_nt: TGCGCCAGCAGCCACCGGCCCGGGACCGACCGACAAGAGACCCAGTACTTC
cdr3_aa: CASSHRPGTDRQETQYF

d_call: TRBD1
clone_size: NA
j_call: TRBJ1-1
v_call: TRBV7-9
cdr3_nt: TGTGCCAGTGGCGTGGAGACAGGGGATACTGAAGCTTTCTTT
cdr3_aa: CASGVETGDTEAFF

d_call: TRBD2
clone_size: NA
j_call: TRBJ2-2
v_call: TRBV15
cdr3_nt: TGTGCCACCAGCAGATCGACTAGCGGGATAGGCGGGGAGCTGTTTTTT
cdr3_aa: CATSRSTSGIGGELFF

d_call: NA
clone_size: few
j_call: TRBJ2-7
v_call: TRBV5-6
cdr3_nt: TGTGCCAGCAGCTTGGGTGGCCGAGTCCTAGGGGAGCAGTACTTC
cdr3_aa: CASSLGGRVLGEQYF

d_call: NA
clone_size: few
j_call: TRBJ2-7
v_call: TRBV20-1
cdr3_nt: TGCAGTGCTAGGTCCCCCCGCGCCTACGAGCAGTACTTC
cdr3_aa: CSARSPRAYEQYF

d_call: TRBD2
clone_size: NA
j_call: TRBJ2-2
v_call: TRBV20-1
cdr3_nt: TGCAGTGCAACTATAGCGGGAGGGTGCACCGGGGAGCTGTTTTTT
cdr3_aa: CSATIAGGCTGELFF

d_call: NA
clone_size: once
j_call: TRBJ2-7
v_call: TRBV7-9
cdr3_nt: TGTGCCAGCAGCTCCCCCGTTGCCGCGGCCTGCGAGCAGTACTTC
cdr3_aa: CASSSPVAAACEQYF

d_call: NA
clone_size: NA
j_call: TRBJ2-7
v_call: TRBV11-2
cdr3_nt: TGTGCCAGCAGCTTAGATCCTTATTCCTACGAGCAGTACTTC
cdr3_aa: CASSLDPYSYEQYF

d_call: NA
clone_size: few
j_call: TRBJ2-1
v_call: TRBV7-9
cdr3_nt: TGTGCCGGCAGCTTAACTAGTAATGAGCAGTTCTTC
cdr3_aa: CAGSLTSNEQFF

d_call: NA
clone_size: NA
j_call: TRBJ2-7
v_call: TRBV11-2
cdr3_nt: TGTGCCAGCAGCTTAGAATTGGGTTCCTACGAGCAGTACTTC
cdr3_aa: CASSLELGSYEQYF

d_call: NA
clone_size: NA
j_call: TRBJ2-3
v_call: TRBV6-6
cdr3_nt: TGTGCCAGCAGTTACATAGCGGTGGGCACAGATACGCAGTATTTT
cdr3_aa: CASSYIAVGTDTQYF

d_call: NA
clone_size: few
j_call: TRBJ1-6
v_call: TRBV4-3
cdr3_nt: TGCGCCAGCAGCCAAGATGACAGCTCCTATAATTCACCCCTCCACTTT
cdr3_aa: CASSQDDSSYNSPLHF

d_call: TRBD2
clone_size: NA
j_call: TRBJ2-3
v_call: TRBV5-1
cdr3_nt: TGCGCCAGCAGCTGGGAGACTAGCGGGAGTAGGACAGATACGCAGTATTTT
cdr3_aa: CASSWETSGSRTDTQYF

d_call: NA
clone_size: few
j_call: TRBJ1-4
v_call: TRBV12-3/TRBV12-4
cdr3_nt: TGTGCCAGCAGTTTAGAAGCGTGGGGGGAAAAACTGTTTTTT
cdr3_aa: CASSLEAWGEKLFF

d_call: TRBD2
clone_size: few
j_call: TRBJ2-7
v_call: TRBV19
cdr3_nt: TGTGCCAGTAGTCGACGACTAGCGGGGGTATACGAGCAGTACTTC
cdr3_aa: CASSRRLAGVYEQYF

d_call: NA
clone_size: many
j_call: TRBJ1-1
v_call: TRBV24-1
cdr3_nt: TGTGCCACCAGTGCCAGGGAAGGCACTGAAGCTTTCTTT
cdr3_aa: CATSAREGTEAFF

d_call: NA
clone_size: NA
j_call: TRBJ2-7
v_call: TRBV5-6
cdr3_nt: TGTGCCGGCAGCTACGGGACCACTACCTACGAGCAGTACTTC
cdr3_aa: CAGSYGTTTYEQYF

d_call: NA
clone_size: many
j_call: TRBJ2-1
v_call: TRBV9
cdr3_nt: TGTGCCAGCAGCGTAGGCGGCCAGGAACACAATGAGCAGTTCTTC
cdr3_aa: CASSVGGQEHNEQFF

d_call: NA
clone_size: few
j_call: TRBJ2-3
v_call: TRBV30
cdr3_nt: TGTGCCTGGAAGGGGGACCCCTCCACAGATACGCAGTATTTT
cdr3_aa: CAWKGDPSTDTQYF

d_call: TRBD1
clone_size: many
j_call: TRBJ1-1
v_call: TRBV11-2
cdr3_nt: TGTGCCAGCAGCTTACTCTCAGGGGGGTTGGTCACTGAAGCTTTCTTT
cdr3_aa: CASSLLSGGLVTEAFF

d_call: NA
clone_size: few
j_call: TRBJ2-3
v_call: TRBV2
cdr3_nt: TGTGCCAGCAGTCAAGTGGAGACAAACACAGATACGCAGTATTTT
cdr3_aa: CASSQVETNTDTQYF

d_call: NA
clone_size: many
j_call: TRBJ2-5
v_call: TRBV6-2/TRBV6-3
cdr3_nt: TGTGCCAGCAGCGCAGCATCAAGAGGGACCCAGTACTTC
cdr3_aa: CASSAASRGTQYF

d_call: TRBD2
clone_size: many
j_call: TRBJ2-3
v_call: TRBV7-2
cdr3_nt: TGTGCCAGCAGCTTAGCGGGGGGGGGAGATACGCAGTATTTT
cdr3_aa: CASSLAGGGDTQYF

d_call: NA
clone_size: NA
j_call: TRBJ2-1
v_call: TRBV29-1
cdr3_nt: TGCAGCGTTGAAGGCCAGGGAAGGAGAGATGAGCAGTTCTTC
cdr3_aa: CSVEGQGRRDEQFF

d_call: NA
clone_size: NA
j_call: TRBJ1-2
v_call: TRBV7-3
cdr3_nt: TGTGCCAGCAGCTTACCAGGGGTATACGGCTTCACCTTC
cdr3_aa: CASSLPGVYGFTF

d_call: NA
clone_size: few
j_call: TRBJ2-7
v_call: TRBV29-1
cdr3_nt: TGCAGCGCCGGGGACTCTCCGAGCTCCTACGAGCAGTACTTC
cdr3_aa: CSAGDSPSSYEQYF

d_call: NA
clone_size: NA
j_call: TRBJ2-1
v_call: TRBV28
cdr3_nt: TGTGCCAGCAGTCCCCCGGTCACAGGGCGCGATGAGCAGTTCTTC
cdr3_aa: CASSPPVTGRDEQFF

d_call: NA
clone_size: NA
j_call: TRBJ1-1
v_call: TRBV4-1
cdr3_nt: TGCGCCAGCAGCCACGTCCCCAGGGGCACGGGTGAAGCTTTCTTT
cdr3_aa: CASSHVPRGTGEAFF

d_call: TRBD2
clone_size: NA
j_call: TRBJ2-5
v_call: TRBV7-9
cdr3_nt: TGTGCCAGCAGCTTAGCGCGCGCTAGCGGGAAGGAAGAGACCCAGTACTTC
cdr3_aa: CASSLARASGKEETQYF

d_call: NA
clone_size: many
j_call: TRBJ1-5
v_call: TRBV6-2/TRBV6-3
cdr3_nt: TGTGCCAGCTTGAAGGACAGATATAGCAATCAGCCCCAGCATTTT
cdr3_aa: CASLKDRYSNQPQHF

d_call: TRBD1
clone_size: NA
j_call: TRBJ1-1
v_call: TRBV20-1
cdr3_nt: TGCAGTGCTAGAACCAGACAGGGCGACACTGAAGCTTTCTTT
cdr3_aa: CSARTRQGDTEAFF

d_call: TRBD1
clone_size: few
j_call: TRBJ2-7
v_call: TRBV20-1
cdr3_nt: TGCAGTGCTAGCGCCACAGGGGTCTCCTACGAGCAGTACTTC
cdr3_aa: CSASATGVSYEQYF

d_call: NA
clone_size: few
j_call: TRBJ1-5
v_call: TRBV4-1
cdr3_nt: TGCGCCAGCAGCCAAGAACCTCATTATAGCAATCAGCCCCAGCATTTT
cdr3_aa: CASSQEPHYSNQPQHF

d_call: TRBD1
clone_size: NA
j_call: TRBJ2-4
v_call: TRBV6-2/TRBV6-3
cdr3_nt: TGTGCCAGCAGCTACCGCCGGGACAGGGGGATTTCAGAAAACATTCAGTACTTC
cdr3_aa: CASSYRRDRGISENIQYF

d_call: TRBD1
clone_size: many
j_call: TRBJ1-5
v_call: TRBV27
cdr3_nt: TGCGCCAGCAGCCCCGGACAGGGGGGTCAGCCCCAGCATTTT
cdr3_aa: CASSPGQGGQPQHF

d_call: TRBD1
clone_size: NA
j_call: TRBJ1-1
v_call: TRBV7-2
cdr3_nt: TGTGCCAGCGGCGGGTTGACAGGGGTGCCTGAAGCTTTCTTT
cdr3_aa: CASGGLTGVPEAFF

d_call: NA
clone_size: few
j_call: TRBJ2-5
v_call: TRBV12-3/TRBV12-4
cdr3_nt: TGTGCCAGCAGTAGAGTTGAGGTCGGGGGGCCGTACCAAGAGACCCAGTACTTC
cdr3_aa: CASSRVEVGGPYQETQYF

d_call: NA
clone_size: NA
j_call: TRBJ1-4
v_call: TRBV28
cdr3_nt: TGTGCCAGCAGTCCAATTCGGAGAGGCCCTGAAAAACTGTATTTT
cdr3_aa: CASSPIRRGPEKLYF

d_call: NA
clone_size: NA
j_call: TRBJ2-5
v_call: TRBV28
cdr3_nt: TGTGCCAGCAGTTTAGCGGGGTACCAAGAGACCCAGTACTTC
cdr3_aa: CASSLAGYQETQYF

d_call: NA
clone_size: NA
j_call: TRBJ1-6
v_call: TRBV4-3
cdr3_nt: TGCGCCAGCAGCGTGGGTGGAGGGGGTAATTCACCCCTCCACTTT
cdr3_aa: CASSVGGGGNSPLHF

d_call: TRBD2
clone_size: NA
j_call: TRBJ2-5
v_call: TRBV30
cdr3_nt: TGTGCCTGGAGGAGGAGCGGGAGTTCTAAAGAGACCCAGTACTTC
cdr3_aa: CAWRRSGSSKETQYF